One and the same sample provided the 24 T cell receptor beta chains below, sequenced in a study of T cell responses to AZD1222 COVID-19 vaccine. Here immunoSEQ multiplex PCR was the method, and the copy in TCRdb shows in-frame clones only, minus some. The sample yields roughly 150,000 clones, just under 95% seen once. Specimen: peripheral blood, collected on day 0 of AZD1222 vaccination. The receptor source for this set is an adult in good health.

This chain uses TRBV3-1 (or the pseudogene TRBV3-2) with TRBJ1-4, with TRBD1 matching over 9 bases. CDR1 is LGHDT and CDR2 is YNNKEL in the germline V gene (reference sequence). The V and J ends lost 4 bases and 8 bases, in that order; junction bases with no gene match: 5. The CDR3 covers 14 residues. DNA for the CDR3: TGTGCCAGCAGCCCAGGGACAGGGAACGAAAAACTGTTTTTT. Translated: CASSPGTGNEKLFF.

The chain has TRBV7-3 and TRBJ2-2, with 7 bases that match TRBD2. Germline CDR1 and CDR2: SGHTA and FQGTGA. This CDR3 is 14 amino acids long. The V segment lost 4 bases and the J segment 1 base; nucleotides outside the gene matches: 0. The CDR3 here is CASSSSGNTGELFF. The CDR3 DNA sequence: TGTGCCAGCAGCTCTAGCGGGAACACCGGGGAGCTGTTTTTT.

This clone was seen a handful of times. V gene TRBV3-1 (or the pseudogene TRBV3-2) combines with J gene TRBJ1-4; D unclear. Germline V gene sequence: CDR1 LGHDT, CDR2 YNNKEL (reference sequence). The CDR3 covers 14 residues. Trimming took off 4 bases at V and 8 bases at J, with 14 bases between the two ends. In DNA form, the CDR3 reads TGTGCCAGCAGCCGACACTACGAACGGGAAAAACTGTTTTTT. Its protein is CASSRHYEREKLFF.

The V call is TRBV6-2 or TRBV6-3, the J call TRBJ1-5; the D is unclear. The CDR3 contains 14 residues. Germline V CDR1 and CDR2: MNHEY, SVGEGT. V was trimmed by 2 bases and J by 0 bases, leaving 5 bases between them. The CDR3, as DNA: TGTGCCAGCAGTTACGCCACTAGCAATCAGCCCCAGCATTTT. Residues: CASSYATSNQPQHF.

V is TRBV6-5 and J is TRBJ2-1, with 8 bases lining up with TRBD1. This CDR3 comprises 15 residues. The V segment lost 5 bases and the J segment 0 bases; nucleotides outside the gene matches: 3. Germline loops: CDR1 MNHEY, CDR2 SVGAGI. In nucleotides, the CDR3 is TGTGCCAGCAGTCGACAGGGGTTCTCCTACAATGAGCAGTTCTTC. Translated: CASSRQGFSYNEQFF.

The J gene is TRBJ2-7, the V gene TRBV25-1; D is possibly TRBD1 or TRBD2 (5 bases each). The CDR3 has 15 amino acids. Trimming removed 4 bases at V and 5 bases at J, with 18 bases between. CDR1 and CDR2 from the germline V gene are MGHDK and SYGVNS. The CDR3 protein is CASSVAGTGGHEQYF. Written as DNA, the CDR3 is TGTGCCAGCAGTGTAGCCGGGACCGGCGGCCACGAGCAGTACTTC.

The gene calls are TRBV5-1 and TRBJ2-5, with D maybe TRBD1 (6 bases). Germline CDR1 and CDR2: SGHRS and YFSETQ. The CDR3 contains 14 residues. Trimming stripped 3 bases from V and 2 bases from J, with 11 bases between. Written as DNA, the CDR3 is TGCGCCAGCAGCTACAGGGAAAGACAAGAGACCCAGTACTTC. Protein sequence: CASSYRERQETQYF.

The chain combines TRBV10-3 with TRBJ2-3; 11 bases agree with TRBD2. The germline V gene encodes CDR1 ENHRY and CDR2 SYGVKD. With V trimmed by 0 bases and J by 6 bases, 8 bases remained unmatched. The CDR3 is made up of 17 amino acids. CDR3 in amino acids: CAISESVAGGQRDTQYF. CDR3 nucleotides: TGTGCCATCAGTGAGTCTGTAGCGGGGGGGCAGCGGGATACGCAGTATTTT.

The chain joins TRBV29-1 to TRBJ2-3, with D uncertain. The CDR3 has 12 amino acids. Between the trimmed V and J ends, which lost 5 bases and 2 bases, there was a span of 8 bases. Germline V lookup: CDR1 SQVTM, CDR2 ANQGSEA. CDR3: CSVIPTTDTQYF. In DNA, the CDR3 is TGCAGCGTTATCCCCACCACAGATACGCAGTATTTT.

This clone has only a few counts. V gene TRBV10-1 combines with J gene TRBJ2-2; perhaps TRBD1 as D (7 bases). The CDR3 is 13 amino acids. With 6 bases removed from V and 5 bases from J, the gap between germline ends came to 10 bases. Germline V gene lookup returns CDR1 WNHNN and CDR2 SYGVQD (reference sequence). In nucleotides, the CDR3 is TGCGCCAGCAGAGCAGGGGGGACCGGGGAGCTGTTTTTT. Its translation: CASRAGGTGELFF.

V and J are TRBV1 and TRBJ2-1; the listed D gene, TRBD2, was not tested against the DNA. TRBV1 is termed a pseudogene. The CDR3 covers 13 residues. As DNA, the CDR3 is TGCACCAGCGAAAGCGGGAGGGAGGATGAGCAGTTCTTC. Translation: CTSESGREDEQFF.

This chain uses TRBV19 with TRBJ2-1; D may be TRBD1 (6 bases). Per germline, CDR1 LNHDA and CDR2 SQIVND (reference sequence). This CDR3 spans 11 amino acids. V was pared by 6 bases and J by 10 bases, with 10 bases between. For the CDR3, the DNA is TGTGCCAGTAGATCGAGGGGGGAGCAGTTCTTC. Encoded protein: CASRSRGEQFF.

The rearrangement uses TRBV19 and TRBJ2-5; D gene uncertain. Germline V gene data show CDR1 as LNHDA and CDR2 as SQIVND (reference sequence). Between the trimmed V and J ends, which lost 3 bases and 5 bases, there was a span of 10 bases. The CDR3 is made up of 13 amino acids. The CDR3 nucleotides read TGTGCCAGTAGTATCCGGACGTCTGAGACCCAGTACTTC. The encoded protein is CASSIRTSETQYF.

The chain recombines TRBV5-4 with TRBJ1-1; D call uncertain. Germline V gives CDR1 SGHNT, CDR2 YYREEE (reference sequence). Between the trimmed V and J ends, which lost 5 bases and 0 bases, there was a span of 5 bases. CDR3 length equals 12 residues. The CDR3 here is CASRRMNTEAFF. The CDR3 DNA reads as TGTGCCAGCAGACGGATGAACACTGAAGCTTTCTTT. The variable domain in full, with the rest retrieved from reference TRBV5-4 and TRBJ1-1, is ETGVTQSPTHLIKTRGQQVTLRCSSQSGHNTVSWYQQALGQGPQFIFQYYREEENGRGNFPPRFSGLQFPNYSSELNVNALELDDSALYLCASRRMNTEAFFGQGTRLTVV.

The sample holds one count of this clone. The rearrangement links TRBV19 to TRBJ1-5, with 8 bases identical to TRBD1. Germline V gives CDR1 LNHDA, CDR2 SQIVND (reference sequence). The CDR3 has 13 amino acids. The junction had 7 bases not matched to a gene; V was cut back by 5 bases and J by 10 bases. This CDR3 is CASSPDRVRPQHF. CDR3 nucleotide sequence: TGTGCCAGTAGTCCGGACAGGGTCCGACCCCAGCATTTT.

This clone was seen a handful of times. J is TRBJ1-2 and V is TRBV7-9, with D maybe TRBD1 (5 bases). The length of the CDR3 is 16 residues. Germline CDR1 and CDR2: SEHNR and FQNEAQ (reference sequence). Between the trimmed V and J ends, which lost 1 base and 2 bases, there was a span of 14 bases. CDR3 region: CASSLGTKELNYGYTF. The CDR3 DNA sequence: TGTGCCAGCAGCTTAGGGACAAAGGAACTAAACTATGGCTACACCTTC.

This clone was counted once. This rearrangement joins TRBV9 to TRBJ1-5; D is possibly TRBD1 (5 bases). Germline-derived CDR1 and CDR2 are SGDLS and YYNGEE. Trimming left V 8 bases short and J 1 base short, with 16 bases between. There are 15 residues in the CDR3. The CDR3 region is CASGQGRVSNQPQHF. The CDR3 coding sequence is TGTGCCAGTGGCCAGGGACGAGTCAGCAATCAGCCCCAGCATTTT.

The V and J genes are TRBV25-1 and TRBJ2-7; 9 nucleotides match TRBD1. Germline trimming cut 0 bases from V and 4 bases from J; bases unmatched to any gene: 10. Germline V gene data show CDR1 as MGHDK and CDR2 as SYGVNS. CDR3 length: 17 amino acids. CDR3: CASSEYRPGTGRYEQYF. The CDR3 DNA follows: TGTGCCAGCAGTGAATACCGGCCCGGGACAGGGCGTTACGAGCAGTACTTC.

V and J are TRBV14 and TRBJ2-1, with a possible D match to TRBD1 (5 bases). The germline gives CDR1 SGHDN, CDR2 FVKESK. The CDR3 has 14 amino acids. V was trimmed by 1 base and J by 4 bases, leaving 8 bases between them. DNA of the CDR3: TGTGCCAGCAGCCAAGGCCAGGGATACAATGAGCAGTTCTTC. Translating gives CASSQGQGYNEQFF. Full variable domain (outside the CDR3, taken from reference TRBV14 and TRBJ2-1): EAGVTQFPSHSVIEKGQTVTLRCDPISGHDNLYWYRRVMGKEIKFLLHFVKESKQDESGMPNNRFLAERTGGTYSTLKVQPAELEDSGVYFCASSQGQGYNEQFFGPGTRLTVL.

V usage is TRBV7-9 and J usage is TRBJ2-5, with 8 nucleotides matching TRBD2. CDR1 SEHNR and CDR2 FQNEAQ come from the germline V gene (reference sequence). V lost 5 bases and J lost 5; bases outside the gene matches: 10. The CDR3 consists of 15 residues. CDR3 bases: TGTGCCAGCAGCCAAGGGACTAGATGGGGGGAGACCCAGTACTTC. Translating it yields CASSQGTRWGETQYF.

The chain employs TRBV5-4 and TRBJ2-1; TRBD1 might be the D (5 bases). CDR1 SGHNT and CDR2 YYREEE come from the germline V gene (reference sequence). V lost 4 bases, J lost 1 base, and 12 bases lay in between. The length of the CDR3 is 15 residues. The CDR3, as DNA: TGTGCCAGCAGCATCCTAGGGGCTTCCTACAATGAGCAGTTCTTC. Encoded protein: CASSILGASYNEQFF.

The table lists this clone with a count of one. The J gene is TRBJ1-6, the V gene TRBV7-2; D unclear. CDR3 length: 14 amino acids. V was pared by 5 bases and J by 2 bases, with 7 bases between. Germline values: CDR1 SGHTA, CDR2 FQGNSA. The CDR3 loop is CASSTGAYNSPLHF. DNA of the CDR3: TGTGCCAGCAGCACCGGGGCCTATAATTCACCCCTCCACTTT.

The chain joins TRBV5-5 to TRBJ2-3; D gene unclear. The CDR3 runs 17 residues. The V gene lost 0 bases and the J gene lost 1 base, with 15 bases spanning the gap. Per the germline V gene, CDR1 is SGHKS and CDR2 is YYEKEE (reference sequence). The DNA of the CDR3 is TGTGCCAGCAGCTTGGCATTAGTGAGCGATCGCACAGATACGCAGTATTTT. It yields the protein CASSLALVSDRTDTQYF.

In this sample, this clone turned up a few times. The chain is built from TRBV30 and TRBJ1-5; 8 nucleotides agree with TRBD1. The V and J ends lost 0 bases and 0 bases, in that order; junction bases with no gene match: 10. This CDR3 spans 18 amino acids. Germline V gene data show CDR1 as GTSNPN and CDR2 as SVGIG (reference sequence). CDR3 in DNA: TGTGCCTGGAGTGTAACTAGTCAGGGGGCATATAGCAATCAGCCCCAGCATTTT. Its protein product is CAWSVTSQGAYSNQPQHF.